This passage covers 16 T cell receptor beta chains from one sample sequenced in a study of cytomegalovirus exposure and HLA in healthy donors. The PCR employed 60 Vbeta primers together with 13 Jbeta primers. Libraries were prepared by immunoSEQ multiplex PCR; TCRdb keeps only in-frame clonotypes and omits some of them. This sample has about 150,000 clones, with about 64% found just once. The sequenced sample consisted of PBMCs. The receptors come from a woman aged 25 to 39 in good health and CMV-seropositive.

This chain uses TRBV2 with TRBJ2-7; no definite D call. Germline CDR1 reads SNHLY; CDR2 reads FYNNEI. The CDR3 totals 14 residues. V was clipped by 5 bases and J by 0 bases, with 11 bases between them. This CDR3 is CASSPHYSSYEQYF. The CDR3 DNA sequence: TGTGCCAGCAGTCCCCATTATAGCTCCTACGAGCAGTACTTC.

The gene calls are TRBV2 and TRBJ1-6, with TRBD1 matching 8 bases. CDR1 and CDR2 (germline): SNHLY, FYNNEI. Trimming removed 6 bases from V and 10 bases from J; junction bases left unmatched: 8. This CDR3 is built from 14 residues. The CDR3 DNA reads as TGTGCCAGCAGGCAGCAGGGGGCTAGATCACCCCTCCACTTT. The encoded protein is CASRQQGARSPLHF.

The chain employs TRBV2 and TRBJ2-3; 8 nucleotides agree with TRBD1. The CDR3 extends over 14 amino acids. V was clipped by 6 bases and J by 5 bases; unmatched bases: 7. Germline CDR1 reads SNHLY; CDR2 reads FYNNEI. CDR3 nucleotide sequence: TGTGCCAGCAGGGAGGACAGGGTTCAAGATACGCAGTATTTT. Translating it yields CASREDRVQDTQYF.

This chain links TRBV10-1 with TRBJ1-1; tentative D call: TRBD1 (5 bases). CDR1 is WNHNN and CDR2 is SYGVQD in the germline V gene (reference sequence). The CDR3 runs to 13 residues. V was cut by 4 bases and J by 2 bases, with 8 bases left in between. The CDR3 is CASSVRTNTEAFF. CDR3 DNA sequence: TGCGCCAGCAGTGTTCGGACAAACACTGAAGCTTTCTTT.

This rearrangement joins TRBV5-1 to TRBJ1-2; D is ambiguous. In germline, CDR1 is SGHRS, CDR2 YFSETQ. The CDR3 spans 13 residues. Trimming stripped 0 bases from V and 3 bases from J, with 6 bases between. The CDR3 DNA reads TGCGCCAGCAGCTTGGCCGGGTACTATGGCTACACCTTC. This translates into CASSLAGYYGYTF.

This chain links TRBV7-2 with TRBJ2-1; TRBD2 agrees at 7 bases. The junction had 11 bases not matched to a gene; V was cut back by 2 bases and J by 7 bases. CDR1 is SGHTA, CDR2 FQGNSA, per germline. This CDR3 region has 16 residues. CDR3 nucleotides: TGTGCCAGCAGCTTACACCGAGCGGGAAGGACGAATGAGCAGTTCTTC. As protein: CASSLHRAGRTNEQFF.

The chain carries TRBV6-5 and TRBJ1-2, with a weak D call TRBD1 (6 bases). CDR3 size: 14 residues. Trimming took 8 bases from V and 2 from J, leaving 15 bases between them. Germline V gene sequence: CDR1 MNHEY, CDR2 SVGAGI. CDR3 coding DNA: TGTGCCAGCGGCTACAGGGATTCGAACTATGGCTACACCTTC. As protein: CASGYRDSNYGYTF.

The chain employs TRBV6-5 and TRBJ2-7, with D perhaps matching TRBD1 (6 bases). CDR3 length: 13 amino acids. Trimming removed 8 bases from V and 4 bases from J, with 15 bases in between. The germline V gene has CDR1 MNHEY and CDR2 SVGAGI. The CDR3 protein is CASWDIPQYEQYF. The CDR3 DNA follows: TGTGCCAGCTGGGACATTCCCCAATACGAGCAGTACTTC.

This sequence joins TRBV6-6 and TRBJ1-4; 8 nucleotides agree with TRBD1. CDR1 and CDR2 (germline): MNHNY, SVGAGI (reference sequence). This CDR3 has 13 residues. CDR3 region: CAANRGSNEKLFF. The CDR3 DNA reads as TGTGCGGCCAACAGGGGGTCGAATGAAAAACTGTTTTTT.

The chain carries TRBV6-5 and TRBJ2-1, with TRBD2 matching over 10 bases. Germline values: CDR1 MNHEY, CDR2 SVGAGI. With 5 bases clipped from V and 3 bases from J, the junction kept 4 bases outside the gene matches. This CDR3 has 15 amino acids. CDR3 sequence: CASSPLAGNYNEQFF. Here the CDR3 DNA reads TGTGCCAGCAGTCCACTAGCGGGAAACTACAATGAGCAGTTCTTC.

This clone was seen once. The V gene is TRBV14, the J gene TRBJ2-7; D perhaps matches TRBD2 (5 bases). Deletions cut 0 bases from V and 6 bases from J, with 21 bases between. The germline gives CDR1 SGHDN, CDR2 FVKESK. The CDR3 spans 17 residues. The CDR3 here is CASSQDIGGLVSGEQYF. The CDR3 DNA follows: TGTGCCAGCAGCCAAGATATAGGAGGCCTAGTTTCGGGCGAGCAGTACTTC.

The chain has TRBV7-6 and TRBJ2-3; 8 bases line up with TRBD2. Germline V gene sequence: CDR1 SGHVS, CDR2 FNYEAQ. The length of the CDR3 is 16 residues. Germline trimming cut 4 bases from V and 2 bases from J; bases unmatched to any gene: 8. This CDR3 is CASSWGLGGVTDTQYF. The CDR3 nucleotides read TGTGCCAGCAGCTGGGGACTAGGAGGGGTCACAGATACGCAGTATTTT.

The chain employs TRBV27 and TRBJ2-7, with a weak D call TRBD1 (6 bases). The CDR3 spans 16 residues. V was shortened by 3 bases and J by 4 bases, with 19 bases between the two germline ends. The germline gives CDR1 MNHEY, CDR2 SMNVEV (reference sequence). The CDR3 protein is CASSFQGLPMLYEQYF. For the CDR3, the DNA is TGTGCCAGCAGTTTCCAGGGGCTCCCGATGCTATACGAGCAGTACTTC.

This clone was observed a single time. Here the CDR3 reads CASSEGQRYGYTF. In DNA, the CDR3 is TGTGCCAGCAGTGAAGGGCAGAGGTATGGCTACACCTTC. The genes are TRBV6-1 and TRBJ1-2; D is unresolved. Germline values: CDR1 MNHNS, CDR2 SASEGT. The ends were cut back, 1 base at V and 5 bases at J, with 8 bases in the middle. The CDR3 totals 13 residues.

This rearrangement joins TRBV6-4 to TRBJ2-7; 12 nucleotides match TRBD2. CDR1 and CDR2 (germline): MRHNA, SNTAGT. CDR3 length: 14 amino acids. With V trimmed by 7 bases and J by 7 bases, 8 bases remained unmatched. CDR3 protein: CASNATGTSGEQYF. In nucleotides, the CDR3 is TGTGCCAGCAACGCGACCGGGACTAGCGGGGAGCAGTACTTC.

By sample fraction, this clone is medium-sized (0.01 to 0.1%). The chain has TRBV5-4 and TRBJ1-6; no reliable D call. The V gene's germline CDR1 is SGHNT and CDR2 YYREEE (reference sequence). This CDR3 contains 16 residues. With 4 bases removed from V and 10 bases from J, the gap between germline ends came to 21 bases. This CDR3 reads CASSTLREYNQSPLHF. The CDR3 DNA follows: TGTGCCAGCAGCACCCTCCGGGAGTATAATCAATCACCCCTCCACTTT.